A selection of T cell receptor beta chains follows, all from one sample in a study of blood T cell repertoires in COVID-19. Clones were sequenced by immunoSEQ multiplex PCR, and TCRdb holds only the in-frame ones, with some missing. The sample lists around 250,000 clones; approximately 88% were seen once. The sequenced material came from PBMCs or T cells enriched from blood (not recorded which). The receptors originated from a woman between 40 and 55 years old with acute COVID-19. CDR3s include the opening cysteine and the closing phenylalanine or tryptophan. Fields, in order: CDR3 length, clone size, V gene, D gene, J gene, CDR3 DNA, CDR3 protein. A D gene is named only where the DNA matches it firmly. Size is stated for part of the rows, as once, few or many counts, or as a class when the clone is expanded.

16,NA,TRBV5-4,TRBD2,TRBJ2-1,TGTGCCAGCAGCTCTGGGACTAGCAGTACCTACAATGAGCAGTTCTTC,CASSSGTSSTYNEQFF
14,NA,TRBV28,NA,TRBJ1-5,TGTGCCAGCAGCCTCCTGACAATCAATCAGCCCCAGCATTTT,CASSLLTINQPQHF
12,once,TRBV7-9,NA,TRBJ1-1,TGTGCCAGCAGCAATGGGGCCAGAGAAGCTTTCTTT,CASSNGAREAFF
15,NA,TRBV5-4,NA,TRBJ1-2,TGTGCCAGCAGCTCGGGAGGGCAGCCTAACTATGGCTACACCTTC,CASSSGGQPNYGYTF
15,NA,TRBV7-6,NA,TRBJ1-1,TGTGCCAGCAGCCCGTATCAACAGGGCGTGACTGAAGCTTTCTTT,CASSPYQQGVTEAFF
14,NA,TRBV9,NA,TRBJ2-2,TGTGCCAGCAGCGCCGGGTTGCACACCGGGGAGCTGTTTTTT,CASSAGLHTGELFF
13,NA,TRBV6-5,NA,TRBJ2-2,TGTGCCAGCAGGCCGCCGGGCACCGGGGAGCTGTTTTTT,CASRPPGTGELFF
13,NA,TRBV29-1,NA,TRBJ1-5,TGCAGCGTTGTCGTCCAGATGAATCAGCCCCAGCATTTT,CSVVVQMNQPQHF
16,NA,TRBV14,TRBD2,TRBJ2-3,TGTGCCAGCAGCCACGGACTAGCGGGAGGCACAGATACGCAGTATTTT,CASSHGLAGGTDTQYF
15,NA,TRBV7-8,TRBD2,TRBJ2-3,TGTGCCAGCAGCTCTGAACCGGCGGGAGGGCGGACGCAGTATTTT,CASSSEPAGGRTQYF
12,NA,TRBV29-1,TRBD2,TRBJ2-4,TGCAGCGTTGACGGGGGGTTGAACATTCAGTACTTC,CSVDGGLNIQYF
15,NA,TRBV5-1,NA,TRBJ1-4,TGCGCCAGCAGCTTGGTTTCAGGCCTGGGTGAAAAACTGTTTTTT,CASSLVSGLGEKLFF
15,NA,TRBV3-1/TRBV3-2,NA,TRBJ2-1,TGTGCCAGCAAAAGGCGGGTCAGCTCCTACAATGAGCAGTTCTTC,CASKRRVSSYNEQFF
15,NA,TRBV27,TRBD2,TRBJ2-5,TGTGCCAGCAGGCCGGAAAGCGGGATTCAGGAGACCCAGTACTTC,CASRPESGIQETQYF
13,NA,TRBV7-9,TRBD1,TRBJ1-2,TGTGCCAGCAGCCTTCAGGGGGACTATGGCTACACCTTC,CASSLQGDYGYTF
15,NA,TRBV3-1/TRBV3-2,TRBD1,TRBJ1-2,TGTGCCAGCAGCCTAGGGGACAGGGCCTTGGTTGGCTACACCTTC,CASSLGDRALVGYTF
15,NA,TRBV27,TRBD1,TRBJ2-3,TGTGCCAGCAGTTTAAGGGACAGGAGGGGAAATACGCAGTATTTT,CASSLRDRRGNTQYF
14,NA,TRBV2,NA,TRBJ1-4,TGTGCCAGCAGGAAGACAGCAACTAATGAAAAACTGTTTTTT,CASRKTATNEKLFF
22,few,TRBV21-1,NA,TRBJ1-3,TGTGCCAGCAGCCCCCGGGGACAGGACAGGCAGCCCGTCCTCGACTCTGGAAACACCATATATTTT,CASSPRGQDRQPVLDSGNTIYF
14,few,TRBV28,NA,TRBJ1-2,TGTGCCAGCACTTTGGGCCCACAGACCTATGGCTACACCTTC,CASTLGPQTYGYTF
20,NA,TRBV4-2,NA,TRBJ2-1,TGTGCCAGCAGCCAAGTTCTGGTCCCGGGAAGAGTATTAACATACAATGAGCAGTTCTTC,CASSQVLVPGRVLTYNEQFF
17,NA,TRBV13,NA,TRBJ1-6,TGTGCCAGCAGCTCGGTTGGACAGCCCTTTTATAATTCACCCCTCCACTTT,CASSSVGQPFYNSPLHF
12,NA,TRBV12-3/TRBV12-4,NA,TRBJ1-2,TGTGCCAGCAGTTTGTCGGGAAATGGCTACACCTTC,CASSLSGNGYTF
15,NA,TRBV9,TRBD2,TRBJ2-1,TGTGCCAGCAGCGCAGTAGGACTAGCGGGAAATGAGCAGTTCTTC,CASSAVGLAGNEQFF
15,once,TRBV25-1,TRBD2,TRBJ2-1,TGTGCCAGCAGTGAAATAAGCGGGGGCTACAATGAGCAGTTCTTC,CASSEISGGYNEQFF
16,NA,TRBV18,NA,TRBJ1-4,TGTGCCAGCTCACCCAGGACAGTTGCAACTAATGAAAAACTGTTTTTT,CASSPRTVATNEKLFF
14,NA,TRBV2,TRBD1,TRBJ1-4,TGTGCCAGCTACCCACAGGGGTACGGTGAAAAACTGTTTTTT,CASYPQGYGEKLFF
17,NA,TRBV24-1,NA,TRBJ2-2,TGTGCCACCAGTGAACGGGGGACAGCCCTTTATGCCGGGGAGCTGTTTTTT,CATSERGTALYAGELFF
14,NA,TRBV5-8,NA,TRBJ1-2,TGTGCCAGCAGCAAGGGGGAACGCGGCTATGGCTACACCTTC,CASSKGERGYGYTF
15,once,TRBV7-2,NA,TRBJ1-4,TGTGCCAGCAGCCTGAACGGTGCAACTAATGAAAAACTGTTTTTT,CASSLNGATNEKLFF
16,NA,TRBV7-8,NA,TRBJ1-5,TGTGCCAGCAGCTTAGTGGCAGGGTGGGTCAATCAGCCCCAGCATTTT,CASSLVAGWVNQPQHF
13,few,TRBV28,NA,TRBJ2-7,TGTGCCAGCAGCCCAAGCCCAACCTACGAGCAGTACTTC,CASSPSPTYEQYF
16,NA,TRBV10-2,TRBD2,TRBJ2-7,TGCGCCAGCAGTGACCAGACTAGCGGGGTATCCTACGAGCAGTACTTC,CASSDQTSGVSYEQYF
16,NA,TRBV27,TRBD1,TRBJ1-1,TGTGCCAGCGGACGTAGACAGGGGTTAGGGGACACTGAAGCTTTCTTT,CASGRRQGLGDTEAFF
20,once,TRBV4-3,TRBD1,TRBJ2-1,TGCGCCAGCAGCCAAGATGTTGGGACAGGGTCCCTGCCTTCCTACAATGAGCAGTTCTTC,CASSQDVGTGSLPSYNEQFF
11,NA,TRBV28,NA,TRBJ1-2,TGTGCCAGCAGCCGACAGGATGGCTACACCTTC,CASSRQDGYTF
16,NA,TRBV9,TRBD2,TRBJ2-7,TGTGCCAGCAGCGTAGGTGGACTAGCGGGAGGGGAAGAGCAGTACTTC,CASSVGGLAGGEEQYF
14,NA,TRBV5-4,NA,TRBJ1-1,TGTGCCAGCAGCAGGGCGATACAGGGTACTGAAGCTTTCTTT,CASSRAIQGTEAFF
15,NA,TRBV2,NA,TRBJ1-1,TGTGCCAGCAGTGAATATCAGGCGAAGGACACTGAAGCTTTCTTT,CASSEYQAKDTEAFF
13,NA,TRBV27,TRBD1,TRBJ2-1,TGTGCCAGCTTAGACAGGGGACGAAATGAGCAGTTCTTC,CASLDRGRNEQFF
19,NA,TRBV5-1,TRBD2,TRBJ2-7,TGCGCCAGCAGCTCCCCCTCCGGGACTAGCGGGAGGGCCTCCTACGAGCAGTACTTC,CASSSPSGTSGRASYEQYF
15,NA,TRBV7-9,TRBD1,TRBJ1-2,TGTGCCAGCAGCTTACCCCGGGACAGGGGTCGGGGCTACACCTTC,CASSLPRDRGRGYTF
15,NA,TRBV7-9,NA,TRBJ2-5,TGTGCCAGCAGCATTCGGACCGGGGTCCGAGAGACCCAGTACTTC,CASSIRTGVRETQYF
14,NA,TRBV28,NA,TRBJ2-7,TGTGCCAGCAGTTTGTTATCTAGATCCTACGAGCAGTACTTC,CASSLLSRSYEQYF
15,NA,TRBV10-3,TRBD2,TRBJ2-1,TGTGCCATCACCGCGGGACTAGCGGATTACAATGAGCAGTTCTTC,CAITAGLADYNEQFF
14,NA,TRBV7-8,TRBD2,TRBJ2-7,TGTGCCAGCAGCTTACCCGGGGGGGCCTACGAGCAGTACTTC,CASSLPGGAYEQYF
13,few,TRBV19,NA,TRBJ1-5,TGTGCCAGTTCGGTGGGAGTCTGGCAGCCCCAGCATTTT,CASSVGVWQPQHF
13,NA,TRBV6-5,NA,TRBJ1-1,TGTGCCAGCAGGACTTCAACGGGGACTGAAGCTTTCTTT,CASRTSTGTEAFF
13,NA,TRBV30,TRBD1,TRBJ1-1,TGTGCCTGGACCCGGACAGGGGGCACTGAAGCTTTCTTT,CAWTRTGGTEAFF
14,NA,TRBV21-1,NA,TRBJ1-5,TGTGCCAGCAGCAACGTCAGGGGGCGCAAGCCCCAGCATTTT,CASSNVRGRKPQHF
17,NA,TRBV5-4,TRBD2,TRBJ2-3,TGTGCCAGCAGCTTGGCTCTAGCGGGAGGGCCGACAGATACGCAGTATTTT,CASSLALAGGPTDTQYF
12,once,TRBV2,NA,TRBJ1-1,TGTGCCAGCAGTTCAGGGTTTTTAGAAGCTTTCTTT,CASSSGFLEAFF
14,NA,TRBV6-2/TRBV6-3,NA,TRBJ1-3,TGTGCCAGCAGTCCGACAGGCGTCGGAAACACCATATATTTT,CASSPTGVGNTIYF